One sample yielded the 16 T cell receptor beta chains listed below, sequenced in a study of blood T cell repertoires in COVID-19. Generated by immunoSEQ multiplex PCR, the TCRdb table keeps only in-frame clones and is missing some. This sample yields 300,000 to 350,000 clones, of which around 90% are seen a single time; 3% to 4.5% belongs to the top ten. The sequencing input was peripheral blood. These receptors all stem from a woman aged 55-69 years with COVID-19, enrolled during active disease.

This chain connects TRBV10-3 to TRBJ2-3; 7 bases fit TRBD1. Germline loops: CDR1 ENHRY, CDR2 SYGVKD. This CDR3 spans 16 amino acids. V shed 3 bases, J shed 0 bases, and the junction held 6 bases outside the gene matches. The CDR3 protein is CAISESGQLSTDTQYF. CDR3 sequence (DNA): TGTGCCATCAGTGAATCGGGACAGCTTAGCACAGATACGCAGTATTTT.

This chain uses TRBV7-9 with TRBJ2-2; a weak D match, TRBD2 (6 bases). There are 16 residues in the CDR3. CDR1 and CDR2 (germline): SEHNR, FQNEAQ (reference sequence). The V end lost 5 bases, the J end lost 4 bases, and 17 bases lay between the germline ends. CDR3 bases: TGTGCCAGCAGCCTCGGGATTGGGGGAGGCACCGGGGAGCTGTTTTTT. This gives the protein CASSLGIGGGTGELFF.

The chain joins TRBV12-3 or TRBV12-4 to TRBJ1-2; D is uncertain. The CDR3 is 12 residues long. V lost 8 bases, J lost 7 bases, and 14 bases lay in between. CDR3 nucleotides: TGTGCCAGCCTCTTTGGTGCGGTTGGCTACACCTTC. Its translation: CASLFGAVGYTF.

The genes are TRBV18 and TRBJ1-1, with 7 bases that match TRBD1. The CDR3 length is 13 residues. Germline values: CDR1 KGHSH, CDR2 LQKENI. The V and J ends lost 5 bases and 5 bases, in that order; junction bases with no gene match: 5. CDR3 residues: CASSALQGTEAFF. DNA of the CDR3: TGTGCCAGCTCAGCCTTACAGGGGACTGAAGCTTTCTTT.

The chain carries TRBV7-3 and TRBJ1-1; no clear D gene. The CDR3 has 13 amino acids. Germline V gene lookup returns CDR1 SGHTA and CDR2 FQGTGA. V was pared by 5 bases and J by 1 base, with 8 bases between. CDR3 residues: CASSPTGNTEAFF. CDR3 nucleotide sequence: TGTGCCAGCAGCCCTACGGGGAACACTGAAGCTTTCTTT.

J is TRBJ1-4 and V is TRBV6-5, with a weak D call TRBD1 (6 bases). V shed 6 bases and J shed 3 bases, with 11 bases lying between them. The V gene's germline CDR1 is MNHEY and CDR2 SVGAGI. The CDR3 loop spans 14 amino acids. The CDR3 DNA reads as TGTGCCAGCAGCGCAGGGGATTCTAATGAAAAACTGTTTTTT. Encoded protein: CASSAGDSNEKLFF.

The gene calls are TRBV7-9 and TRBJ2-1; 7 positions match TRBD2. With V trimmed by 5 bases and J by 5 bases, 9 bases remained unmatched. This CDR3 contains 15 residues. The germline V gene has CDR1 SEHNR and CDR2 FQNEAQ (reference sequence). CDR3 region: CASSPRGRGDNEQFF. CDR3 sequence (DNA): TGTGCCAGCAGCCCCCGGGGGAGGGGCGACAATGAGCAGTTCTTC.

This chain's CDR3 is CASSSTGGYGYTF. The DNA of the CDR3 is TGTGCCAGCAGTTCAACAGGGGGCTATGGCTACACCTTC. The rearrangement uses TRBV28 and TRBJ1-2; 8 bases fit TRBD1. With V trimmed by 4 bases and J by 4 bases, 2 bases remained unmatched. Germline lookup yields CDR1 MDHEN and CDR2 SYDVKM. The CDR3 consists of 13 residues.

The chain recombines TRBV27 with TRBJ2-7; 10 bases fit TRBD1. The V gene end was trimmed by 4 bases and the J gene end by 2 bases; junction bases not matched to a gene: 5. The CDR3 has 15 amino acids. The germline V gene encodes CDR1 MNHEY and CDR2 SMNVEV (reference sequence). For the CDR3, the DNA is TGTGCCAGCAGTTCTCGACAGGGGGCCCCCTACGAGCAGTACTTC. Translating it yields CASSSRQGAPYEQYF.

The chain carries TRBV28 and TRBJ1-5; D unresolved. The length of the CDR3 is 14 residues. The germline CDR1 and CDR2 sequences are MDHEN and SYDVKM. V shed 6 bases and J shed 6 bases, with 15 bases lying between them. The CDR3 region is CASRPYIASQPQHF. DNA for the CDR3: TGTGCCAGCAGACCCTATATCGCAAGTCAGCCCCAGCATTTT.

V is TRBV14 and J is TRBJ1-6; D is unresolved. The CDR3 is 15 amino acids. V was trimmed by 0 bases and J by 6 bases, leaving 9 bases between them. Germline V gene data show CDR1 as SGHDN and CDR2 as FVKESK. The CDR3 here is CASSQDALANSPLHF. CDR3 nucleotide sequence: TGTGCCAGCAGCCAAGACGCGCTCGCTAATTCACCCCTCCACTTT.

The chain recombines TRBV19 with TRBJ2-1; 7 bases line up with TRBD1. V shed 4 bases, J shed 8 bases, and the junction held 8 bases outside the gene matches. The CDR3 has 14 residues. CDR1 is LNHDA, CDR2 SQIVND, per germline (reference sequence). This CDR3 reads CASSTSRGHDEQFF. As DNA, the CDR3 is TGTGCCAGTAGTACGTCGAGGGGGCACGATGAGCAGTTCTTC.

The chain employs TRBV5-5 and TRBJ1-1; 7 positions match TRBD1. After removal of 0 bases from V and 3 bases from J, the junction contained 8 bases not matched to a gene. The germline V gene encodes CDR1 SGHKS and CDR2 YYEKEE (reference sequence). The CDR3 length is 16 residues. The CDR3 loop reads CASSLVTGEVYTEAFF. The CDR3 region has the DNA TGTGCCAGCAGCTTGGTCACAGGGGAGGTCTACACTGAAGCTTTCTTT.

This clone was seen a few times. V usage is TRBV9 and J usage is TRBJ2-2, with 7 nucleotides matching TRBD1. Trimming cost V 3 bases and J 3 bases; bases outside gene matches: 2. Germline-derived CDR1 and CDR2 are SGDLS and YYNGEE. The CDR3 length is 14 residues. CDR3 DNA sequence: TGTGCCAGCAGCGAACAGGGGCACACCGGGGAGCTGTTTTTT. It yields the protein CASSEQGHTGELFF.

This chain connects TRBV30 to TRBJ1-1; tentatively, D is TRBD1 (6 bases). CDR1 and CDR2 (germline): GTSNPN, SVGIG (reference sequence). CDR3 size: 15 residues. Deletions cut 3 bases from V and 2 bases from J, with 16 bases between. The CDR3 nucleotides are TGTGCCTGGAGAAGGCAGGGGCTACGAAACACTGAAGCTTTCTTT. It yields the protein CAWRRQGLRNTEAFF.

This chain connects TRBV27 to TRBJ2-7, with D maybe TRBD1 (6 bases). The CDR3 extends over 12 amino acids. CDR1 and CDR2 from the germline V gene are MNHEY and SMNVEV (reference sequence). Trimming took 5 bases from V and 6 from J, leaving 11 bases between them. The CDR3 coding sequence is TGTGCCAGCAGTAGAACAGGGTTCGAGCAGTACTTC. Encoded protein: CASSRTGFEQYF.